One sample yielded the 7 T cell receptor beta chains listed below, sequenced in a study of technical replicates of blood from several donors. Profiling relied on immunoSEQ multiplex PCR, and the TCRdb table lists in-frame clones only, not all of them. This table holds fewer than 90,000 clones, 89% found once. The sequenced material came from T cells isolated from PBMCs. The receptor set was obtained from a human donor in good health.

The chain recombines TRBV7-2 with TRBJ2-7; 9 nucleotides agree with TRBD2. After removal of 2 bases from V and 7 bases from J, the junction contained 9 bases not matched to a gene. This CDR3 spans 15 amino acids. The germline gives CDR1 SGHTA, CDR2 FQGNSA. CDR3 bases: TGTGCCAGCAGCTTAAACGCGGGAGGGCCTGGTGAGCAGTACTTC. Protein product: CASSLNAGGPGEQYF.

The chain recombines TRBV6-7 with TRBJ2-7; 9 positions agree with TRBD2. TRBV6-7 is an ORF, and what it does is uncertain. The ends lost 2 bases at V and 5 bases at J; junction bases unmatched: 16. CDR3 length: 18 amino acids. The DNA of the CDR3 is TGTGCCAGCAGTTACACCCCGGGGGCGGGAGGGCCCAGCGACGAGCAGTACTTC. Encoded protein: CASSYTPGAGGPSDEQYF.

The count of this clone is one. This sequence joins TRBV11-3 and TRBJ2-7, with D unclear. The CDR3 sequence is 14 residues long. Trimming shortened V by 4 bases and J by 0 bases, and 10 bases separated the two germline ends. CDR1 is SGHNT, CDR2 YENEEA, per germline. In nucleotides, the CDR3 is TGTGCCAGCAGCTCCGAAGCGTACTCCTACGAGCAGTACTTC. It yields the protein CASSSEAYSYEQYF.

The chain uses TRBV4-3 and TRBJ2-1; 7 bases map to TRBD2. Trimming at V came to 1 base and at J to 6 bases, leaving 12 bases not matched to a gene. Germline V gene data show CDR1 as LGHNA and CDR2 as YSLEER. CDR3 length: 17 amino acids. The CDR3 sequence: CASSQVRHGEGINEQFF. The CDR3 bases are TGCGCCAGCAGCCAAGTACGCCACGGGGAGGGGATCAATGAGCAGTTCTTC.

The J gene is TRBJ2-3, the V gene TRBV15; 10 nucleotides align to TRBD1. The V and J ends lost 4 bases and 4 bases, in that order; junction bases with no gene match: 14. Germline CDR1 is LNHNV and CDR2 is YYDKDF (reference sequence). This CDR3 contains 18 residues. Here the CDR3 reads CATSTFGGTGEGADTQYF. The DNA of the CDR3 is TGTGCCACCAGCACCTTTGGCGGGACAGGGGAGGGGGCAGATACGCAGTATTTT. The full variable domain, with the rest looked up from reference TRBV15 and TRBJ2-3, is DAMVIQNPRYQVTQFGKPVTLSCSQTLNHNVMYWYQQKSSQAPKLLFHYYDKDFNNEADTPDNFQSRRPNTSFCFLDIRSPGLGDTAMYLCATSTFGGTGEGADTQYFGPGTRLTVL.

J is TRBJ2-5 and V is TRBV7-2, with D possibly being TRBD2 (6 bases). V was pared by 4 bases and J by 0 bases, with 18 bases between. This CDR3 has 17 residues. Germline V CDR1 and CDR2: SGHTA, FQGNSA. Here the CDR3 DNA reads TGTGCCAGCAGCTCAAATCGGGGGTGGGGAAACCAAGAGACCCAGTACTTC. It yields the protein CASSSNRGWGNQETQYF.

The chain has TRBV29-1 and TRBJ2-2, with 7 bases identical to TRBD2. Germline CDR1 is SQVTM and CDR2 is ANQGSEA. The CDR3 sequence is 14 residues long. Trimming at V came to 4 bases and at J to 3 bases, leaving 5 bases not matched to a gene. DNA of the CDR3: TGCAGCGTTGTAGGGCTAGCGGACACCGGGGAGCTGTTTTTT. The encoded protein is CSVVGLADTGELFF.